A single sample is the source of the 13 T cell receptor beta chains below, sequenced in a study of blood T cell repertoires in COVID-19. Method: immunoSEQ multiplex PCR; TCRdb's copy keeps in-frame clones and lacks some. Found here are roughly 350,000 clones, around nine tenths of them singletons; the top ten hold about 7%. The sequencing input was peripheral blood. The source is a woman in her 70s with COVID-19, enrolled during active disease.

A word on this clone: Additional DNA sequences in this sample encode the identical CDR3. This chain connects TRBV28 to TRBJ1-2, with D tentatively TRBD1 (6 bases). Germline CDR1 MDHEN, CDR2 SYDVKM. The CDR3 covers 12 residues. With 6 bases removed from V and 4 bases from J, the gap between germline ends came to 9 bases. CDR3 nucleotide sequence: TGTGCCAGCAGGACAGGTTCCTATGGCTACACCTTC. Translating gives CASRTGSYGYTF.

The V gene is TRBV7-9, the J gene TRBJ1-2; 7 positions agree with TRBD1. This CDR3 contains 15 residues. Germline assignment: CDR1 SEHNR and CDR2 FQNEAQ (reference sequence). The V and J ends lost 6 bases and 6 bases, in that order; junction bases with no gene match: 13. CDR3 residues: CASSHFTDRVNGYTF. CDR3 bases: TGTGCCAGCAGTCACTTCACCGACAGGGTGAATGGCTACACCTTC.

This rearrangement joins TRBV5-1 to TRBJ1-4; 8 nucleotides agree with TRBD1. Per germline, CDR1 SGHRS and CDR2 YFSETQ. Trimming removed 3 bases from V and 5 bases from J; junction bases left unmatched: 6. The CDR3 is 15 amino acids. For the CDR3, the DNA is TGCGCCAGCAGCTCCACCCAGGGGGCAAATGAAAAACTGTTTTTT. Protein: CASSSTQGANEKLFF.

The CDR3 region is CASSVEGQGGGYTF. CDR3 sequence (DNA): TGTGCCAGCAGCGTAGAAGGACAGGGAGGTGGCTACACCTTC. The chain carries TRBV9 and TRBJ1-2; 8 bases map to TRBD1. After removal of 0 bases from V and 7 bases from J, the junction contained 5 bases not matched to a gene. This CDR3 spans 14 amino acids. CDR1 and CDR2 from the germline V gene are SGDLS and YYNGEE.

The chain couples TRBV3-1 (or the pseudogene TRBV3-2) to TRBJ2-3; unclear D gene. Trimming shortened V by 4 bases and J by 5 bases, and 4 bases separated the two germline ends. Germline loops: CDR1 LGHDT, CDR2 YNNKEL (reference sequence). The CDR3 has 11 amino acids. As DNA, the CDR3 is TGTGCCAGCAGCCGTCTAGATACGCAGTATTTT. Amino acids: CASSRLDTQYF.

The V and J genes are TRBV28 and TRBJ2-1; 15 nucleotides line up with TRBD2. The length of the CDR3 is 18 residues. V gave up 5 bases and J gave up 4 bases; unmatched junction bases: 9. Per the germline V gene, CDR1 is MDHEN and CDR2 is SYDVKM. DNA of the CDR3: TGTGCCAGCAGTAGTTCCGGGACTAGCGGGGGGCCATACAATGAGCAGTTCTTC. Protein sequence: CASSSSGTSGGPYNEQFF.

The sample holds a few counts of this clone. The CDR3 DNA sequence: TGTGCCAGCAGCTCGGGGACTAGCGCGAAGACCCAGTACTTC. Translated: CASSSGTSAKTQYF. The V call is TRBV7-9, the J call TRBJ2-5; 10 nucleotides match TRBD2. Germline values: CDR1 SEHNR, CDR2 FQNEAQ (reference sequence). The CDR3 has 14 amino acids. With V trimmed by 4 bases and J by 6 bases, 5 bases remained unmatched.

The genes are TRBV10-2 and TRBJ2-7; the D is unclear. CDR1 WSHSY and CDR2 SAAADI come from the germline V gene. The length of the CDR3 is 12 residues. V gave up 5 bases and J gave up 7 bases, with 12 bases separating them. Here the CDR3 reads CASSSDKVEQYF. In DNA, the CDR3 is TGCGCCAGCAGTTCCGACAAGGTAGAGCAGTACTTC.

The chain has TRBV5-1 and TRBJ2-3; D not certain. V was pared by 1 base and J by 4 bases, with 7 bases between. The CDR3 runs to 13 residues. Germline values: CDR1 SGHRS, CDR2 YFSETQ. The CDR3 sequence: CASSLSGPDTQYF. The CDR3 bases are TGCGCCAGCAGCTTGTCAGGCCCAGATACGCAGTATTTT. The entire variable domain, with the rest obtained from reference TRBV5-1 and TRBJ2-3, is as follows: KAGVTQTPRYLIKTRGQQVTLSCSPISGHRSVSWYQQTPGQGLQFLFEYFSETQRNKGNFPGRFSGRQFSNSRSEMNVSTLELGDSALYLCASSLSGPDTQYFGPGTRLTVL.

The gene calls are TRBV5-4 and TRBJ1-4, with a possible D match to TRBD1 (6 bases). CDR1 and CDR2 from the germline V gene are SGHNT and YYREEE (reference sequence). The CDR3 sequence is 14 residues long. Trimming took 2 bases from V and 8 from J, leaving 13 bases between them. The DNA of the CDR3 is TGTGCCAGCAGCTTTGAATCGGACAGCGAAAAACTGTTTTTT. Translated, it gives CASSFESDSEKLFF.

The V call is TRBV3-1 (or the pseudogene TRBV3-2), the J call TRBJ1-2, with 9 positions matching TRBD1. The length of the CDR3 is 14 residues. The V gene's germline CDR1 is LGHDT and CDR2 YNNKEL (reference sequence). V was pared by 4 bases and J by 4 bases, with 4 bases of the junction left unmatched. The DNA of the CDR3 is TGTGCCAGCAGCCTCCAGGACAGGGGCTATGGCTACACCTTC. This translates into CASSLQDRGYGYTF.

The CDR3 DNA sequence: TGTGCCAGCAGTTTACATAGAGACACCATATATTTT. Translated, it gives CASSLHRDTIYF. The chain recombines TRBV12-3 or TRBV12-4 with TRBJ1-3; D gene ambiguous. CDR3 length: 12 amino acids. V dropped 2 bases and J dropped 8 bases, with 7 bases sitting between them.

The chain carries TRBV24-1 and TRBJ1-2; D ambiguous. There are 12 residues in the CDR3. V was clipped by 1 base and J by 5 bases, with 4 bases between them. Per germline, CDR1 KGHDR and CDR2 SFDVKD. This chain's CDR3 is CATSDFGYGYTF. The DNA for the CDR3 is TGTGCCACCAGTGATTTCGGGTATGGCTACACCTTC.